Each of the 16 T cell receptor beta chains below was sequenced from the same sample in a study of blood T cell repertoires in COVID-19. Some clones are missing from TCRdb's copy, which holds only in-frame ones; the method was immunoSEQ multiplex PCR. This sample carries almost 350,000 clones, around nine tenths of them seen once, and the ten largest clones take 1%. The sequencing input was PBMCs or T cells enriched from blood (not recorded which). The source of these receptors is a woman younger than 45 who had been exposed to COVID-19.

The chain couples TRBV28 to TRBJ1-5; 9 bases agree with TRBD1. CDR3 length equals 21 residues. CDR1 is MDHEN, CDR2 SYDVKM, per germline. Unmatched junction bases numbered 18, after V lost 3 bases and J lost 0 bases. CDR3: CASSFWADRDRDGGSNQPQHF. The DNA of the CDR3 is TGTGCCAGCAGTTTTTGGGCCGACCGGGACAGGGACGGGGGTAGCAATCAGCCCCAGCATTTT.

The rearrangement links TRBV14 to TRBJ2-7; D perhaps matches TRBD2 (5 bases). V was shortened by 2 bases and J by 3 bases, with 8 bases between the two germline ends. CDR1 is SGHDN, CDR2 FVKESK, per germline. This CDR3 contains 13 residues. CDR3 coding DNA: TGTGCCAGCAGCCAACGACTACTCTACGAGCAGTACTTC. Protein product: CASSQRLLYEQYF. Full variable domain (missing parts from reference TRBV14 and TRBJ2-7): EAGVTQFPSHSVIEKGQTVTLRCDPISGHDNLYWYRRVMGKEIKFLLHFVKESKQDESGMPNNRFLAERTGGTYSTLKVQPAELEDSGVYFCASSQRLLYEQYFGPGTRLTVT.

V usage is TRBV6-2 or TRBV6-3 and J usage is TRBJ2-7; 13 bases line up with TRBD2. J was trimmed by 3 bases and V by 4 bases; bases with no gene match: 6. There are 16 residues in the CDR3. The germline CDR1 and CDR2 sequences are MNHEY and SVGEGT. CDR3 bases: TGTGCCAGCAGTTCGCCCAGACTAGCGGGAGGCTACGAGCAGTACTTC. This encodes CASSSPRLAGGYEQYF.

This chain connects TRBV19 to TRBJ2-7; TRBD1 is a possible D gene (7 bases). This CDR3 region has 15 residues. CDR1 LNHDA and CDR2 SQIVND come from the germline V gene (reference sequence). V was trimmed by 3 bases and J by 2 bases, leaving 14 bases between them. The CDR3 loop reads CASSIGGTATYEQYF. The DNA for the CDR3 is TGTGCCAGTAGTATCGGCGGGACAGCGACCTACGAGCAGTACTTC.

The chain combines TRBV9 with TRBJ2-7; D is undetermined. This CDR3 has 11 amino acids. CDR1 is SGDLS, CDR2 YYNGEE, per germline. V dropped 7 bases and J dropped 0 bases, with 5 bases sitting between them. CDR3 protein: CASESSYEQYF. CDR3 nucleotides: TGTGCCAGCGAGAGCTCCTACGAGCAGTACTTC. The full variable domain, its missing parts supplied by reference TRBV9 and TRBJ2-7, is DSGVTQTPKHLITATGQRVTLRCSPRSGDLSVYWYQQSLDQGLQFLIQYYNGEERAKGNILERFSAQQFPDLHSELNLSSLELGDSALYFCASESSYEQYFGPGTRLTVT.

In this sample, this clone turned up once. The J gene is TRBJ2-1, the V gene TRBV7-3, with 7 nucleotides matching TRBD2. V shed 1 base, J shed 4 bases, and the junction held 7 bases outside the gene matches. This CDR3 is built from 16 residues. Germline loops: CDR1 SGHTA, CDR2 FQGTGA. Here the CDR3 DNA reads TGTGCCAGCAGCTTAAGTGGAGCGGGAACTTACAATGAGCAGTTCTTC. It specifies CASSLSGAGTYNEQFF.

The rearrangement joins TRBV19 to TRBJ1-5, with 9 positions matching TRBD1. The ends lost 7 bases at V and 4 bases at J; junction bases unmatched: 5. This CDR3 has 14 amino acids. Per the germline V gene, CDR1 is LNHDA and CDR2 is SQIVND (reference sequence). DNA of the CDR3: TGTGCCAGTAACCCGGACAGGGGTAATCAGCCCCAGCATTTT. Encoded protein: CASNPDRGNQPQHF.

The DNA for the CDR3 is TGCGCCAGCAGTGACCCATCGAGAGGGGGGGACTACAATGAGCAGTTCTTC. Translation: CASSDPSRGGDYNEQFF. This chain connects TRBV10-1 to TRBJ2-1, with D maybe TRBD2 (7 bases). Looked up from germline, CDR1 is WNHNN and CDR2 is SYGVQD (reference sequence). The CDR3 sequence is 17 residues long. V was pared by 3 bases and J by 3 bases, with 18 bases between.

The chain recombines TRBV27 with TRBJ1-4, with D hard to call. V was pared by 4 bases and J by 4 bases, with 4 bases between. CDR1 MNHEY and CDR2 SMNVEV come from the germline V gene (reference sequence). The CDR3 contains 12 residues. The CDR3 DNA sequence: TGTGCCAGCAGTTCCCGTAATGAAAAACTGTTTTTT. This translates into CASSSRNEKLFF. Supplemented by reference TRBV27 and TRBJ1-4, the full variable domain reads EAQVTQNPRYLITVTGKKLTVTCSQNMNHEYMSWYRQDPGLGLRQIYYSMNVEVTDKGDVPEGYKVSRKEKRNFPLILESPSPNQTSLYFCASSSRNEKLFFGSGTQLSVL.

This chain uses TRBV28 with TRBJ1-4; 10 positions match TRBD1. Germline CDR1 MDHEN, CDR2 SYDVKM. This CDR3 has 16 amino acids. V shed 3 bases, J shed 5 bases, and the junction held 6 bases outside the gene matches. The CDR3, as DNA: TGTGCCAGCAGTTTTGTTAGGGGACAGGGGAATGAAAAACTGTTTTTT. It is translated as CASSFVRGQGNEKLFF.

The chain recombines TRBV29-1 with TRBJ2-5, with 15 nucleotides matching TRBD2. The CDR3 sequence is 15 residues long. The junction had 4 bases not matched to a gene; V was cut back by 4 bases and J by 4 bases. Germline V gene data show CDR1 as SQVTM and CDR2 as ANQGSEA. CDR3 nucleotide sequence: TGCAGCGTTGGGACTAGCGGGAGGGTGGGAGAGACCCAGTACTTC. Translating gives CSVGTSGRVGETQYF. Together with reference TRBV29-1 and TRBJ2-5, the CDR3 gives the full variable domain: SAVISQKPSRDICQRGTSLTIQCQVDSQVTMMFWYRQQPGQSLTLIATANQGSEATYESGFVIDKFPISRPNLTFSTLTVSNMSPEDSSIYLCSVGTSGRVGETQYFGPGTRLLVL.

The CDR3 DNA reads TGTGCCAGCAGTGACTCGACAGGGGGGGACACCGGGGAGCTGTTTTTT. Translated: CASSDSTGGDTGELFF. The genes are TRBV6-4 and TRBJ2-2; 9 bases match TRBD1. Germline-derived CDR1 and CDR2 are MRHNA and SNTAGT. The trim removed 0 bases at V and 3 bases at J, leaving 2 bases unmatched. The length of the CDR3 is 16 residues.

The chain joins TRBV5-6 to TRBJ1-2; D remains ambiguous. This CDR3 has 14 amino acids. Deletions cut 2 bases from V and 4 bases from J, with 12 bases between. Germline values: CDR1 SGHDT, CDR2 YYEEEE. CDR3 in amino acids: CASSLIKQSYGYTF. In nucleotides, the CDR3 is TGTGCCAGCAGCTTAATTAAACAGAGCTATGGCTACACCTTC.

The chain recombines TRBV5-5 with TRBJ1-1, with TRBD1 matching over 11 bases. Trimming at V came to 3 bases and at J to 5 bases, leaving 3 bases not matched to a gene. CDR1 and CDR2 (germline): SGHKS, YYEKEE (reference sequence). The CDR3 totals 14 residues. The CDR3 DNA reads as TGTGCCAGCAGCTGGGGACAGGGGGGTACTGAAGCTTTCTTT. This sequence encodes CASSWGQGGTEAFF.

The CDR3 region is CASSQQGFTDTQYF. CDR3 nucleotides: TGTGCCAGCAGCCAACAGGGGTTCACAGATACGCAGTATTTT. The genes are TRBV7-3 and TRBJ2-3; TRBD1 aligns across 7 bases. The CDR3 has 14 residues. The germline V gene has CDR1 SGHTA and CDR2 FQGTGA. V lost 5 bases to trimming and J lost 2 bases; unmatched junction nucleotides: 4.

The genes are TRBV19 and TRBJ2-3; 12 bases align to TRBD2. From germline, CDR1 is LNHDA and CDR2 SQIVND (reference sequence). There are 13 residues in the CDR3. V shed 10 bases and J 6 bases; nucleotides not matched to a gene: 5. The CDR3 sequence is CATATSGSDTQYF. The CDR3 DNA reads TGTGCCACCGCGACTAGCGGGAGTGATACGCAGTATTTT. The whole variable domain, filled in from reference TRBV19 and TRBJ2-3, reads DGGITQSPKYLFRKEGQNVTLSCEQNLNHDAMYWYRQDPGQGLRLIYYSQIVNDFQKGDIAEGYSVSREKKESFPLTVTSAQKNPTAFYLCATATSGSDTQYFGPGTRLTVL.